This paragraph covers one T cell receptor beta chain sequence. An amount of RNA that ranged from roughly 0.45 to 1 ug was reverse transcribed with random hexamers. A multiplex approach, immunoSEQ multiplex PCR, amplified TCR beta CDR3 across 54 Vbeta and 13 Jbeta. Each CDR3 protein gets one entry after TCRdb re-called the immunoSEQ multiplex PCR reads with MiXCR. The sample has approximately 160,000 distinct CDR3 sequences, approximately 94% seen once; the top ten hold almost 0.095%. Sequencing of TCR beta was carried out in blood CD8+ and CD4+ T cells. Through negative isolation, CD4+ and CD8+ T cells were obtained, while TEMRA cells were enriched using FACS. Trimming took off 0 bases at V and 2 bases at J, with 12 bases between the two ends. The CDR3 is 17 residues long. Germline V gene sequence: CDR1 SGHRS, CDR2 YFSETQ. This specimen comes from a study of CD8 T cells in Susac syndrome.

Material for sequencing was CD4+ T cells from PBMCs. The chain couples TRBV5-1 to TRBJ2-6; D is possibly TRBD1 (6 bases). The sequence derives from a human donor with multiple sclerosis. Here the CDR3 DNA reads TGCGCCAGCAGCTTGGTTACGGGGACACCTGGGGCCAACGTCCTGACTTTC. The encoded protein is CASSLVTGTPGANVLTF. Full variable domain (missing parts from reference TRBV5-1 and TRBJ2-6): KAGVTQTPRYLIKTRGQQVTLSCSPISGHRSVSWYQQTPGQGLQFLFEYFSETQRNKGNFPGRFSGRQFSNSRSEMNVSTLELGDSALYLCASSLVTGTPGANVLTFGAGSRLTVL.